The subject of this entry is one T cell receptor (beta chain). Antigen unknown. The PCR employed 60 Vbeta primers together with 13 Jbeta primers. Here immunoSEQ multiplex PCR was the method, and the copy in TCRdb shows in-frame clones only, minus some. The data show approximately 120,000 clones, approximately 80% seen once. The data derive from a study of cytomegalovirus exposure and HLA in healthy donors. Germline V gene sequence: CDR1 MRHNA, CDR2 SNTAGT. The CDR3 spans 18 residues. V lost 3 bases and J lost 2; bases outside the gene matches: 12. Study-wide results and limits: A later analysis linked a missense variant in DCLRE1C to the trimming of TCR beta V and J genes.

This receptor was taken from a man aged 35 to 55 in good health and CMV-seronegative. Sequenced input: PBMCs. The V call is TRBV6-4, the J call TRBJ2-1; TRBD2 matches 8 bases. Here the CDR3 reads CASSDHPSGSGAYNEQFF. As DNA, the CDR3 is TGTGCCAGCAGTGATCACCCAAGTGGTAGCGGGGCCTACAATGAGCAGTTCTTC.